This T cell receptor (beta chain) was sequenced during a study of CXCR3 chemokines and chemotherapy response in bladder cancer (dated by TCRdb to between 2020 and 2023). Background on the whole study: Whether chemotherapy response in human bladder cancer was predicted by intratumoral CXCR3 chemokine system activity was examined in the study.

The library relied on PCR. Data came from an Illumina HiSeq 2500. In TCRdb, the public reads were trimmed at Q25 with fastp and aligned with MiXCR, with productive beta chains retained. CDR3 protein duplicates are merged, each entry listing the most common genes and DNA. In all, the sample holds approximately 13,000 distinct CDR3 sequences, and 9.5% to 15% of those were seen once. The leading ten clones occupy 25% to 30% of the sample. The CDR3 goes from the cysteine to the phenylalanine over 15 residues. Only the CDR3 DNA stays, 45 bases, in frame from base 1. Relative to germline, V is 0 bases shorter and J is 0 bases shorter, with 9 bases between their ends. The CDR1 and CDR2 encoded by the germline V gene (reference sequence) are LNHNV and YYDKDF. This clonotype was detected ten times or more. Which antigen it targets is not known. No clone much larger than this one lies a single base away; base qualities are absent.

The specimen was obtained from a patient whose treatment included neoadjuvant chemotherapy. The chain is assembled from TRBV15 and TRBJ2-7; TRBD1 is possibly the D segment (5 matching bases). This receptor was identified in a human donor with bladder cancer that did not respond to neoadjuvant chemotherapy. The CDR3 in this case is CATSRDTGVSYEQYF. In nucleotide form, the sequence is TGTGCCACCAGCAGAGATACAGGAGTCTCCTACGAGCAGTACTTC.